The rows below give T cell receptor beta chains drawn from one sample of a study of OX40 agonist ivuxolimab in advanced cancers. Libraries were prepared by immunoSEQ multiplex PCR; TCRdb keeps only in-frame clonotypes and omits some of them. The top ten clones hold roughly 43% of a sample with roughly 15,000 clones, roughly 81% of them seen once. The material was CD4+ or CD8+ T cells sorted from blood, obtained in a trial of the OX40 agonist ivuxolimab. These TCRs come from an adult with an advanced solid tumor such as melanoma, head and neck, liver or kidney cancer. Both conserved end residues are part of each CDR3. The D gene is left open where the match is weak. The listing skips clone size in some rows; elsewhere it reads once, few, many or a size class.

j_gene: TRBJ2-2
abundance: .
d_gene: .
v_gene: TRBV7-6
CDR3nt: TGTGCCAGCAGACCGGGGGTGGCCGGGGAGCTGTTTTTT
CDR3aa: CASRPGVAGELFF

j_gene: TRBJ2-2
abundance: .
d_gene: .
v_gene: TRBV11-2
CDR3nt: TGTGCCAGCAGCTTAGTTACCGTTGCCGGGGAGCTGTTTTTT
CDR3aa: CASSLVTVAGELFF

j_gene: TRBJ2-2
abundance: once
d_gene: .
v_gene: TRBV7-6
CDR3nt: TGTGCCAGCAGCTTAGAGGCAGGGGTCCCCGGGGAGCTGTTTTTT
CDR3aa: CASSLEAGVPGELFF

j_gene: TRBJ1-2
abundance: once
d_gene: .
v_gene: TRBV9
CDR3nt: TGTGCCAGCAGCGCCACAAAGACAGGCCCTCTTGCCTATGGCTACACCTTC
CDR3aa: CASSATKTGPLAYGYTF

j_gene: TRBJ2-7
abundance: .
d_gene: .
v_gene: TRBV27
CDR3nt: TGTGCCAGCAGTTTTGGAGGAGGAGACTACGAGCAGTACTTC
CDR3aa: CASSFGGGDYEQYF

j_gene: TRBJ2-7
abundance: .
d_gene: .
v_gene: TRBV27
CDR3nt: TGTGCCAGCGGGCTCCCCCGGCGGGGGCCCGACTACGAGCAGTACTTC
CDR3aa: CASGLPRRGPDYEQYF

j_gene: TRBJ2-7
abundance: .
d_gene: .
v_gene: TRBV11-2
CDR3nt: TGTGCCAGCAGCCCTAGACAGCTCTCCTACGAGCAGTACTTC
CDR3aa: CASSPRQLSYEQYF

j_gene: TRBJ2-3
abundance: once
d_gene: TRBD2
v_gene: TRBV9
CDR3nt: TGTGCCAGCAGCGTTCCCCGGGGGGGCACAGATACGCAGTATTTT
CDR3aa: CASSVPRGGTDTQYF

j_gene: TRBJ1-5
abundance: few
d_gene: .
v_gene: TRBV7-8
CDR3nt: TGTGCCAGCAGCTTAAAGGGGTCGGGGGCCCAGCCCCAGCATTTT
CDR3aa: CASSLKGSGAQPQHF

j_gene: TRBJ1-1
abundance: .
d_gene: .
v_gene: TRBV28
CDR3nt: TGTGCCAGCAGTTTATCGCCTGAAGCTTTCTTT
CDR3aa: CASSLSPEAFF

j_gene: TRBJ1-5
abundance: once
d_gene: TRBD1
v_gene: TRBV5-1
CDR3nt: TGCGCCTCCCAAAAGCCTAAGCTTCGGGACAGGGGTAGACAGCCCCAGCATTTT
CDR3aa: CASQKPKLRDRGRQPQHF

j_gene: TRBJ2-1
abundance: .
d_gene: .
v_gene: TRBV11-3
CDR3nt: TGTGCCAGCAGCCAAGACAATGAGCAGTTCTTC
CDR3aa: CASSQDNEQFF

j_gene: TRBJ1-1
abundance: .
d_gene: .
v_gene: TRBV4-3
CDR3nt: TGCGCCAGCAGCCAGGGACAAGGGACTGAAGCTTTCTTT
CDR3aa: CASSQGQGTEAFF

j_gene: TRBJ1-5
abundance: .
d_gene: .
v_gene: TRBV7-6
CDR3nt: TGTGCCAGCAGCTTAGGGGGCCATCAGCCCCAGCATTTT
CDR3aa: CASSLGGHQPQHF

j_gene: TRBJ2-1
abundance: .
d_gene: .
v_gene: TRBV19
CDR3nt: TGTGCCAGTAGTACGGGAGTGGGGCATTTATGGTTCTTC
CDR3aa: CASSTGVGHLWFF

j_gene: TRBJ2-1
abundance: .
d_gene: TRBD1
v_gene: TRBV9
CDR3nt: TGTGCCAGCAGCGTACTTGGGACAGAACACAATGAGCAGTTCTTC
CDR3aa: CASSVLGTEHNEQFF

j_gene: TRBJ2-6
abundance: .
d_gene: TRBD2
v_gene: TRBV6-4
CDR3nt: TGTGCCAGCAGTGAAGCGGGGGGCCCTGGGGCCAACGTCCTGACTTTC
CDR3aa: CASSEAGGPGANVLTF

j_gene: TRBJ2-5
abundance: .
d_gene: TRBD2
v_gene: TRBV4-2
CDR3nt: TGTGCCAGCAGCTACCCTCCCGGGACTAGCGGTTCCGAGACCCAGTACTTC
CDR3aa: CASSYPPGTSGSETQYF

j_gene: TRBJ2-7
abundance: .
d_gene: TRBD1
v_gene: TRBV7-9
CDR3nt: TGTGCCAGCAGCCCCGGGACAGACACCTACGAGCAGTACTTC
CDR3aa: CASSPGTDTYEQYF

j_gene: TRBJ1-1
abundance: .
d_gene: .
v_gene: TRBV5-6
CDR3nt: TGTGCCAGCAGCTTGTGGGTTTCTGACACTGAAGCTTTCTTT
CDR3aa: CASSLWVSDTEAFF

j_gene: TRBJ2-2
abundance: .
d_gene: .
v_gene: TRBV30
CDR3nt: TGTGCCTGGGGGACCGGACGGTTGAACACCGGGGAGCTGTTTTTT
CDR3aa: CAWGTGRLNTGELFF

j_gene: TRBJ1-2
abundance: .
d_gene: TRBD1
v_gene: TRBV6-6
CDR3nt: TGTGCCAGCAGGCCCGGGACAGGGAATGGCTACACCTTC
CDR3aa: CASRPGTGNGYTF

j_gene: TRBJ2-6
abundance: .
d_gene: .
v_gene: TRBV4-2
CDR3nt: TGTGCCAGCAGCCAAGAAGGAGGCAGCTCTGGGGCCAACGTCCTGACTTTC
CDR3aa: CASSQEGGSSGANVLTF

j_gene: TRBJ2-7
abundance: .
d_gene: .
v_gene: TRBV7-3
CDR3nt: TGTGCCAGCAGCTTATATCTGGGACCTTCCTACGAGCAGTACTTC
CDR3aa: CASSLYLGPSYEQYF

j_gene: TRBJ1-6
abundance: .
d_gene: .
v_gene: TRBV15
CDR3nt: TGTGCCACCAGCAGAGATTTAAGGTCACCCCTCCACTTT
CDR3aa: CATSRDLRSPLHF

j_gene: TRBJ2-5
abundance: .
d_gene: TRBD2
v_gene: TRBV9
CDR3nt: TGTGCCAGCAGCCCATACGGTTTTAGCGGGAGTCAAGAGACCCAGTACTTC
CDR3aa: CASSPYGFSGSQETQYF

j_gene: TRBJ2-4
abundance: once
d_gene: .
v_gene: TRBV19
CDR3nt: TGTGCCAGTACCCCGGTGGAGGGGGCGGACAAAAACATTCAGTACTTC
CDR3aa: CASTPVEGADKNIQYF

j_gene: TRBJ2-5
abundance: .
d_gene: TRBD1
v_gene: TRBV13
CDR3nt: TGTGCCAGCAGGGAGGGACAGGGGGCGAAGGAGCAGTACTTC
CDR3aa: CASREGQGAKEQYF

j_gene: TRBJ2-5
abundance: .
d_gene: .
v_gene: TRBV4-1
CDR3nt: TGCGCCAGCAGCCATCGACTCGGGATTCACGGCGGGCAGTACTTC
CDR3aa: CASSHRLGIHGGQYF

j_gene: TRBJ2-3
abundance: .
d_gene: TRBD2
v_gene: TRBV14
CDR3nt: TGTGCCAGCAGCCATCCGCGGGGGGGCATAGATACGCAGTATTTT
CDR3aa: CASSHPRGGIDTQYF

j_gene: TRBJ1-5
abundance: .
d_gene: .
v_gene: TRBV12-5
CDR3nt: TGTGCTAGTACCTCCGACAATCAGCCCCAGCATTTT
CDR3aa: CASTSDNQPQHF

j_gene: TRBJ2-7
abundance: .
d_gene: .
v_gene: TRBV11-2
CDR3nt: TGTGCCAGCAGCTGGCGGAGGACGGGATACGAGCAGTACTTC
CDR3aa: CASSWRRTGYEQYF

j_gene: TRBJ2-7
abundance: .
d_gene: .
v_gene: TRBV4-2
CDR3nt: TGTGCCAGCAGCCAAGATCGCCCCTACGAGCAGTACTTC
CDR3aa: CASSQDRPYEQYF

j_gene: TRBJ1-4
abundance: .
d_gene: TRBD1
v_gene: TRBV5-1
CDR3nt: TGCGCCAGCAGCTTGGAACCCGGACAGGGGCGACTAACAACTAATGAAAAACTGTTTTTT
CDR3aa: CASSLEPGQGRLTTNEKLFF

j_gene: TRBJ2-2
abundance: .
d_gene: .
v_gene: TRBV5-1
CDR3nt: TGCGCCAGCAGCGGAAAGCTAGTTGCCAGCGGGGAGCTGTTTTTT
CDR3aa: CASSGKLVASGELFF